In its sample, the clone carrying this TCR beta chain was seen many times. Its specificity is unknown. Antiretroviral therapy had run roughly three months, about 14 weeks, before follow-up blood collection. The repertoire came from unfractionated whole blood and reflected all unsorted peripheral T cells. Germline V lookup: CDR1 MNHEY, CDR2 SVGAGI. V lost 5 bases to trimming and J lost 3 bases; unmatched junction nucleotides: 5. The CDR3 is 14 residues long. The data belong to a study of HIV-infected patients and healthy controls. Study-level information: No general T-cell lymphocytopenia was present, and per-chain CDR3 totals resembled those of controls. Study-level findings and limits: HIV-infected patients and controls differed significantly in mean usage of eight alpha and eight beta V genes. Three to four months of therapy was arguably too brief to observe immune reconstitution in treated samples. Compared with untreated HIV+ repertoires, healthy controls showed roughly threefold more distinct CDR3s and higher Shannon diversity.

Reverse transcription used about 500 ng RNA and constant-region primers for alpha and beta. Each of the alpha and beta chains got its own library through chain-specific third strand synthesis with indices. One entry per CDR3 protein, called by TCRdb with MiXCR from the 5' RACE reads. The data contain about 3,800 distinct CDR3 sequences, 6.5% to 8.5% of them seen just once; the ten biggest clones take up approximately 17%. This specimen was blood, taken during antiretroviral therapy. The origin of this receptor is an adult with HIV infection. The chain has TRBV6-5 and TRBJ2-7; 9 nucleotides align to TRBD1. The CDR3 is CASSNRDRDYEQYF. For the CDR3, the DNA is TGTGCCAGCAGTAACCGGGACAGGGACTACGAGCAGTACTTC.